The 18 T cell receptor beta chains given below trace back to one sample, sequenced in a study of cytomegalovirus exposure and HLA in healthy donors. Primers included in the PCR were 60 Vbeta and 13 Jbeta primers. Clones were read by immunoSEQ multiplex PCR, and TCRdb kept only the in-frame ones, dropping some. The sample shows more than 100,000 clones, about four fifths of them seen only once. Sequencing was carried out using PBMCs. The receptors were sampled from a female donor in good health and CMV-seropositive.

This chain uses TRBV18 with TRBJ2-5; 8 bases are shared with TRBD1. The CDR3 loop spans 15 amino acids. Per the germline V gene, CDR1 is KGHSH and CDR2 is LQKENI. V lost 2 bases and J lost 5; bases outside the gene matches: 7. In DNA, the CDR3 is TGTGCCAGCTCACCAGGGACAGGCGAAGGGGAGACCCAGTACTTC. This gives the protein CASSPGTGEGETQYF.

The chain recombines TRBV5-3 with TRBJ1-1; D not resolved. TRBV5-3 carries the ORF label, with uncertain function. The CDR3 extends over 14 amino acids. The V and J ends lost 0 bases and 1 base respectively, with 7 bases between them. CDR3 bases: TGTGCCAGAAGCTTGGGGCGGGGGAACACTGAAGCTTTCTTT. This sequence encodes CARSLGRGNTEAFF.

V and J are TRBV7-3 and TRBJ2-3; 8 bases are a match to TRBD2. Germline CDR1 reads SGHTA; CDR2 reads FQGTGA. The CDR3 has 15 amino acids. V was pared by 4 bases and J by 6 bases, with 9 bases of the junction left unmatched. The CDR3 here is CASSYSGGNLDTQYF. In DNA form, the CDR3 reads TGTGCCAGCAGCTATTCGGGGGGGAATCTGGATACGCAGTATTTT.

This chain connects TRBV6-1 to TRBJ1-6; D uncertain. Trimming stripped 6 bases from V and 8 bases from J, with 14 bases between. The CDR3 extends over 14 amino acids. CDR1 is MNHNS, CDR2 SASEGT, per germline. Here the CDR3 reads CASRQHREDSPLHF. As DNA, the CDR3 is TGTGCCAGCAGGCAACACCGAGAGGATTCACCCCTCCACTTT.

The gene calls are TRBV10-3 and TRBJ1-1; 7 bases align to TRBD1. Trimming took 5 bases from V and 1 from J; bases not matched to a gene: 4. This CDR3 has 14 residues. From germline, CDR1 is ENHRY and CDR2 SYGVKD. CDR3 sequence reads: CAISSGTANTEAFF. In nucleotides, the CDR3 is TGTGCCATCAGTTCCGGGACAGCGAACACTGAAGCTTTCTTT.

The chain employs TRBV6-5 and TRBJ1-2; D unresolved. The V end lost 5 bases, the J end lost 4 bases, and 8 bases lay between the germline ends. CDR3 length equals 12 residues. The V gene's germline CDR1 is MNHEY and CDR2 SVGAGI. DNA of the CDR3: TGTGCCAGCAGTGAGAGTGGCTATGGCTACACCTTC. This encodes CASSESGYGYTF.

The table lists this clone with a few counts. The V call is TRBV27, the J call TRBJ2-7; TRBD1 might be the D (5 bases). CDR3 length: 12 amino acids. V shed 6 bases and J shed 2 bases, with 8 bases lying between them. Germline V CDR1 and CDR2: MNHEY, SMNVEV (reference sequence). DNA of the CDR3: TGTGCCAGCAGGGACACAGCCTACGAGCAGTACTTC. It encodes CASRDTAYEQYF.

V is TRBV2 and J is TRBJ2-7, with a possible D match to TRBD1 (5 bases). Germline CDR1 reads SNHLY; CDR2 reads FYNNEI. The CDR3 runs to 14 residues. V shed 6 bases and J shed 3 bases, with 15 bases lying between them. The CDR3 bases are TGTGCCAGCAGGGAGCAGGGTTTGGGCTACGAGCAGTACTTC. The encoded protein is CASREQGLGYEQYF.

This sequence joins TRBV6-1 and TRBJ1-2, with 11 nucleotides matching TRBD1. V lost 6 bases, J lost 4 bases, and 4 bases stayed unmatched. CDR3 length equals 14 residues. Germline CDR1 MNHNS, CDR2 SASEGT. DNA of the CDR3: TGTGCCAGCAGAACCGGGACAGGGGGCTATGGCTACACCTTC. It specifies CASRTGTGGYGYTF.

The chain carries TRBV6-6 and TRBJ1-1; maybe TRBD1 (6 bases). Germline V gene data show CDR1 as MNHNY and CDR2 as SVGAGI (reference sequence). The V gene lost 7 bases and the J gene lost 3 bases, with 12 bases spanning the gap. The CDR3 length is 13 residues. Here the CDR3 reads CASTGGSYTEAFF. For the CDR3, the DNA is TGTGCCAGCACGGGGGGCAGCTACACTGAAGCTTTCTTT.

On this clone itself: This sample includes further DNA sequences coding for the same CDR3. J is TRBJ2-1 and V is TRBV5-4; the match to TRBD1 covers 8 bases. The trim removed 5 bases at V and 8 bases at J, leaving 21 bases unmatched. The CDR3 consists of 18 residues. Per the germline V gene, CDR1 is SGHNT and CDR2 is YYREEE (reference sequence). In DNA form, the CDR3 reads TGTGCCAGCAGTATTCAATTCCCGGGGCAGGGGGCGCTGGATGAGCAGTTCTTC. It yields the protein CASSIQFPGQGALDEQFF.

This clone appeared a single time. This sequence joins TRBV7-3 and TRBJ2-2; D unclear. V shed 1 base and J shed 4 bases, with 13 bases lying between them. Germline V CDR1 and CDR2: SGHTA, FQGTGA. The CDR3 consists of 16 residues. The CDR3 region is CASSLIGGAGTGELFF. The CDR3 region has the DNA TGTGCCAGCAGCTTAATCGGCGGTGCTGGCACCGGGGAGCTGTTTTTT.

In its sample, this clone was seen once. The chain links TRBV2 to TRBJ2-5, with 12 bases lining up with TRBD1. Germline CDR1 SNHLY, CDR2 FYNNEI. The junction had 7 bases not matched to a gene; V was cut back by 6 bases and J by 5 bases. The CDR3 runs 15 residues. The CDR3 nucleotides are TGTGCCAGCAGCCCGGGACAGGGGGCAGGGGAGACCCAGTACTTC. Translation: CASSPGQGAGETQYF.

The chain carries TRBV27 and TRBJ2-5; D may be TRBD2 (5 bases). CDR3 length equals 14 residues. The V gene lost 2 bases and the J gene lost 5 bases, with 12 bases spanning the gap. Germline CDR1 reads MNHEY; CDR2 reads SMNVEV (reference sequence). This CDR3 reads CASSLQGRGETQYF. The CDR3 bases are TGTGCCAGCAGTTTACAAGGCAGAGGGGAGACCCAGTACTTC.

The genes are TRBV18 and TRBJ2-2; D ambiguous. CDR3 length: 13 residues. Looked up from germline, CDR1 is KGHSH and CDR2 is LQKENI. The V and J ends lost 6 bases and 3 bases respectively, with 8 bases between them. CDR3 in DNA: TGTGCCAGCTCCACTATCGACACCGGGGAGCTGTTTTTT. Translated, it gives CASSTIDTGELFF.

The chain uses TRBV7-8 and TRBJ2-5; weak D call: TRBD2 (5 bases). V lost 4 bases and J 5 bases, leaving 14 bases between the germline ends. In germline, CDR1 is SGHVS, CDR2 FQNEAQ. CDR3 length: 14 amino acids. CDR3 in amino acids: CASSWTRGRETQYF. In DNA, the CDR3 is TGTGCCAGCAGCTGGACCCGGGGTCGGGAGACCCAGTACTTC.

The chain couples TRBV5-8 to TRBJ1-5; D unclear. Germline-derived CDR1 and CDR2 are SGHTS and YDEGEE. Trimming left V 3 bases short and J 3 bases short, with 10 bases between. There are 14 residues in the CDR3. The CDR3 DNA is TGTGCCAGCAGCTCCCGGGATCTCAATCAGCCCCAGCATTTT. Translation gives CASSSRDLNQPQHF.

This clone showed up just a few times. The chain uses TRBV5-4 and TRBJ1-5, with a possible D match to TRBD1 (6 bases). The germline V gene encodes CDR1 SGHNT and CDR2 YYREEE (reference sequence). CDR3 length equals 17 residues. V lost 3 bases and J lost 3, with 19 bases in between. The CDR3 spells CASSCPSTGRNNQPQHF. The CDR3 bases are TGTGCCAGCAGCTGCCCCTCGACAGGTAGGAACAATCAGCCCCAGCATTTT.